This T cell receptor (beta chain) was profiled in a study of beta chain features in type 1 diabetes. Study results and caveats: Shorter TCRB CDR3s, moderately but significantly so, marked every one of the four CD4+ subsets in Type 1 diabetes patients. VDJ junctions from patients with type 1 diabetes contained fewer insertions and more deletions.

Between the trimmed V and J ends, which lost 3 bases and 3 bases, there was a span of 12 bases. This CDR3 is built from 14 residues. Germline values: CDR1 MNHEY, CDR2 SMNVEV (reference sequence). cDNA synthesis used the whole RNA isolate, giving expressed TCRB sequences. The table came from immunoSEQ multiplex PCR; TCRdb's copy has only in-frame clones and leaves some out. In the table there are a few hundred thousand clones, roughly a tenth of which are singletons. Remarks on this clone: What it recognizes is unknown.

This TCR derives from a man aged 30 to 45 with type 1 diabetes. Source material: central memory CD4+ T cells from blood. This chain links TRBV27 with TRBJ2-7; tentatively, D is TRBD1 or TRBD2 (5 bases each). The chain's CDR3 is CASSFRGAYYEQYF. CDR3 bases: TGTGCCAGCAGTTTCCGAGGGGCCTACTACGAGCAGTACTTC.